Shown below are 12 T cell receptor beta chains from a single sample sequenced in a study of blood T cell repertoires in COVID-19. The method was immunoSEQ multiplex PCR; TCRdb's version includes in-frame clones alone and lacks a portion of them. Among roughly 220,000 clones, 80% were seen once, and the ten largest hold 4.5% to 7%. The material sequenced was peripheral blood. These receptors all come from a woman between 65 and 79 years old with acute or convalescent COVID-19.

This chain connects TRBV6-5 to TRBJ2-2; possibly TRBD2 for D (5 bases). This CDR3 contains 15 residues. V was pared by 3 bases and J by 6 bases, with 14 bases between. From germline, CDR1 is MNHEY and CDR2 SVGAGI. CDR3 DNA sequence: TGTGCCAGCAGTTATACCACGGCCGGGGCCGGGGAGCTGTTTTTT. Its protein product is CASSYTTAGAGELFF.

The genes are TRBV24-1 and TRBJ1-1, with D perhaps matching TRBD1 (6 bases). CDR3 length equals 13 residues. Germline lookup yields CDR1 KGHDR and CDR2 SFDVKD. V shed 10 bases and J shed 3 bases, with 14 bases lying between them. The CDR3 loop reads CATRQGQHTEAFF. CDR3 DNA sequence: TGTGCCACGAGGCAGGGACAACACACTGAAGCTTTCTTT.

The chain is built from TRBV5-1 and TRBJ2-1; D remains ambiguous. The germline V and J ends were trimmed by 2 bases and 8 bases, with 8 bases remaining between them. CDR1 and CDR2 (germline): SGHRS, YFSETQ. The CDR3 consists of 12 residues. The CDR3 sequence is CASSFPADEQFF. For the CDR3, the DNA is TGCGCCAGCAGCTTTCCGGCGGATGAGCAGTTCTTC.

J is TRBJ2-1 and V is TRBV3-1 (or the pseudogene TRBV3-2); TRBD2 matches at 7 bases. CDR1 is LGHDT, CDR2 YNNKEL, per germline (reference sequence). J lost 1 base, V lost 0 bases, and 6 bases had no gene match. The CDR3 totals 17 residues. The CDR3 sequence: CASSQDPLAESYNEQFF. The CDR3 DNA reads TGTGCCAGCAGCCAAGATCCCCTAGCGGAGTCCTACAATGAGCAGTTCTTC.

This rearrangement joins TRBV20-1 to TRBJ2-7; weak D call: TRBD2 (6 bases). Germline CDR1 reads DFQATT; CDR2 reads SNEGSKA (reference sequence). The CDR3 contains 12 residues. Trimming removed 3 bases at V and 2 bases at J, with 8 bases between. CDR3 sequence reads: CSASPGAYEQYF. The CDR3 nucleotides read TGCAGTGCTAGTCCGGGAGCCTACGAGCAGTACTTC.

The CDR3: CASSLAAGGANTEAFF. The CDR3 DNA sequence: TGTGCCAGCTCACTTGCGGCAGGGGGTGCGAACACTGAAGCTTTCTTT. This chain links TRBV18 with TRBJ1-1; 7 bases line up with TRBD1. The CDR3 spans 16 residues. The V gene end was trimmed by 4 bases and the J gene end by 1 base; junction bases not matched to a gene: 9. The germline V gene has CDR1 KGHSH and CDR2 LQKENI.

The genes are TRBV5-1 and TRBJ2-1; 13 bases match TRBD2. The CDR3 covers 15 residues. Trimming at V came to 4 bases and at J to 6 bases, leaving 4 bases not matched to a gene. Germline CDR1 is SGHRS and CDR2 is YFSETQ. CDR3 in amino acids: CASSPGTSGANEQFF. In DNA, the CDR3 is TGCGCCAGCAGCCCCGGGACTAGCGGGGCCAATGAGCAGTTCTTC.

This clone has only one observation. The genes are TRBV27 and TRBJ2-7; D remains ambiguous. This CDR3 region has 15 residues. CDR1 is MNHEY and CDR2 is SMNVEV in the germline V gene (reference sequence). The V end was cut by 0 bases, the J end by 0 bases, with 9 bases between. CDR3 residues: CASSLSAGVSYEQYF. DNA for the CDR3: TGTGCCAGCAGTTTATCCGCCGGAGTCTCCTACGAGCAGTACTTC.

This clone was detected once. The same CDR3 also results from other DNA sequences found in this sample. The V gene is TRBV4-2, the J gene TRBJ1-4, with TRBD1 identical over 7 bases. With 6 bases clipped from V and 4 bases from J, the junction kept 11 bases outside the gene matches. Germline values: CDR1 LGHNA, CDR2 YNFKEQ. The CDR3 is 16 residues long. The CDR3 region is CASSPGQALGNEKLFF. In nucleotides, the CDR3 is TGTGCCAGCAGTCCCGGACAGGCCCTCGGTAATGAAAAACTGTTTTTT.

The rearrangement joins TRBV18 to TRBJ1-2; tentatively, D is TRBD1 (6 bases). CDR3 length: 15 residues. Trimming removed 2 bases from V and 2 bases from J, with 12 bases in between. The germline V gene has CDR1 KGHSH and CDR2 LQKENI. CDR3 nucleotide sequence: TGTGCCAGCTCACCAGCTCCGGGACACAACTATGGCTACACCTTC. Translated: CASSPAPGHNYGYTF. Based on the CDR3 plus reference TRBV18 and TRBJ1-2, the full variable domain is NAGVMQNPRHLVRRRGQEARLRCSPMKGHSHVYWYRQLPEEGLKFMVYLQKENIIDESGMPKERFSAEFPKEGPSILRIQQVVRGDSAAYFCASSPAPGHNYGYTFGSGTRLTVV.

The sample holds a few counts of this clone. The genes are TRBV3-1 (or the pseudogene TRBV3-2) and TRBJ2-1; D not resolved. The CDR3 has 15 amino acids. CDR1 is LGHDT, CDR2 YNNKEL, per germline (reference sequence). Trimming took 2 bases from V and 2 from J, leaving 10 bases between them. The CDR3 reads CASSQNSVAYNEQFF. DNA of the CDR3: TGTGCCAGCAGCCAAAATAGTGTGGCCTACAATGAGCAGTTCTTC.

V usage is TRBV9 and J usage is TRBJ2-5; TRBD2 might be the D (6 bases). V was trimmed by 0 bases and J by 5 bases, leaving 14 bases between them. CDR3 size: 15 residues. Germline CDR1 and CDR2: SGDLS and YYNGEE. The CDR3 nucleotides read TGTGCCAGCAGCGTAGCGAGGGGTGGAGGGGAGACCCAGTACTTC. It specifies CASSVARGGGETQYF.